One sample yielded the 9 T cell receptor beta chains listed below, sequenced in a study of shared clonotypes between healthy human individuals. Sequencing was performed with immunoSEQ multiplex PCR; in TCRdb, only in-frame clones are kept and a portion is missing. The sample contains about a million clones, about 75% of which appear only once. The sample was memory CD4+ T cells sorted from blood. Subset in this sample: CD45RA-negative fraction. Receptors were obtained from a man younger than 35 in good health.

The chain couples TRBV6-1 to TRBJ2-7, with D perhaps matching TRBD1 (6 bases). Germline V CDR1 and CDR2: MNHNS, SASEGT. The CDR3 is made up of 14 amino acids. The germline V and J ends were trimmed by 5 bases and 6 bases, with 17 bases remaining between them. CDR3 sequence: CASSRDTMPAEQYF. In nucleotides, the CDR3 is TGTGCCAGCAGTCGGGACACCATGCCCGCCGAGCAGTACTTC.

The gene calls are TRBV7-2 and TRBJ2-7, with no clear D. The CDR3 is 13 amino acids. Trimming took off 2 bases at V and 3 bases at J, with 8 bases between the two ends. From germline, CDR1 is SGHTA and CDR2 FQGNSA. The CDR3 region is CASSLQRGYEQYF. Here the CDR3 DNA reads TGTGCCAGCAGCTTACAGCGCGGCTACGAGCAGTACTTC. Complete variable domain (other parts from reference TRBV7-2 and TRBJ2-7): GAGVSQSPSNKVTEKGKDVELRCDPISGHTALYWYRQSLGQGLEFLIYFQGNSAPDKSGLPSDRFSAERTGGSVSTLTIQRTQQEDSAVYLCASSLQRGYEQYFGPGTRLTVT.

This sequence joins TRBV19 and TRBJ2-7, with unresolved D. Germline V gene lookup returns CDR1 LNHDA and CDR2 SQIVND (reference sequence). Trimming removed 5 bases from V and 2 bases from J, with 16 bases in between. CDR3 length: 15 residues. The CDR3: CASSSPGVRAYEQYF. The CDR3 DNA reads as TGTGCCAGTAGTTCCCCAGGAGTCCGGGCCTACGAGCAGTACTTC.

The chain has TRBV7-2 and TRBJ2-5; TRBD2 matches at 15 bases. The length of the CDR3 is 16 residues. The ends lost 5 bases at V and 7 bases at J; junction bases unmatched: 8. Germline V gene data show CDR1 as SGHTA and CDR2 as FQGNSA. CDR3 sequence reads: CASSLGLAGGQRTQYF. In DNA, the CDR3 is TGTGCCAGCAGCCTAGGACTAGCGGGAGGGCAAAGGACCCAGTACTTC. The variable domain in full, completed from reference TRBV7-2 and TRBJ2-5, reads GAGVSQSPSNKVTEKGKDVELRCDPISGHTALYWYRQSLGQGLEFLIYFQGNSAPDKSGLPSDRFSAERTGGSVSTLTIQRTQQEDSAVYLCASSLGLAGGQRTQYFGPGTRLLVL.

This chain uses TRBV2 with TRBJ2-7, with 12 nucleotides matching TRBD2. This CDR3 contains 16 residues. The V segment lost 0 bases and the J segment 7 bases; nucleotides outside the gene matches: 7. Germline V gene data show CDR1 as SNHLY and CDR2 as FYNNEI. DNA of the CDR3: TGTGCCAGCAGTGAAGCGCTTGGACTAGCGGGAATTGAGCAGTACTTC. Encoded protein: CASSEALGLAGIEQYF.

The gene calls are TRBV7-8 and TRBJ1-5; TRBD1 matches at 9 bases. The CDR3 totals 17 residues. The germline V gene encodes CDR1 SGHVS and CDR2 FQNEAQ. The ends lost 1 base at V and 3 bases at J; junction bases unmatched: 7. CDR3 nucleotides: TGTGCCAGCAGCTTAGGACAGGGGGTCTCTAACAATCAGCCCCAGCATTTT. Translation gives CASSLGQGVSNNQPQHF.

CDR3: CASSLSAPGQLANYGYTF. The CDR3 DNA reads TGTGCCAGCAGCTTGTCCGCCCCGGGACAGCTAGCTAACTATGGCTACACCTTC. The chain carries TRBV5-4 and TRBJ1-2; the match to TRBD1 covers 7 bases. CDR1 is SGHNT and CDR2 is YYREEE in the germline V gene (reference sequence). CDR3 length equals 18 residues. The junction had 12 bases not matched to a gene; V was cut back by 1 base and J by 0 bases.

The gene calls are TRBV5-6 and TRBJ1-1; D remains ambiguous. Trimming left V 0 bases short and J 5 bases short, with 8 bases between. Germline CDR1 SGHDT, CDR2 YYEEEE. The CDR3 runs to 13 residues. The CDR3 DNA reads TGTGCCAGCAGCTTGGAGACCTCTACTGAAGCTTTCTTT. Amino acids: CASSLETSTEAFF.

This chain joins TRBV19 and TRBJ2-1; either TRBD1 or TRBD2 may fit D (6 bases each). V was trimmed by 2 bases and J by 7 bases, leaving 15 bases between them. Germline V CDR1 and CDR2: LNHDA, SQIVND (reference sequence). The CDR3 sequence is 15 residues long. In nucleotides, the CDR3 is TGTGCCAGTAGTATAACGAGACTAGGGGGGAATGAGCAGTTCTTC. It is translated as CASSITRLGGNEQFF.